The T cell receptor beta chain under discussion was sequenced for a study of blood T cell repertoires in COVID-19. At the level of the study: The cDNA or gDNA used as material had been derived from T cells, B-cell-depleted T cells, or PBMCs.

Participants had their cohort set by participant-reported clinical history. The CDR3 contains 13 residues. CDR1 MNHEY and CDR2 SMNVEV come from the germline V gene (reference sequence). The germline V and J ends were trimmed by 6 bases and 9 bases, with 15 bases remaining between them. This clone was found once. Authors' data handling: Amplified reference gene primers provided the basis for estimating nucleated cell counts. TCRdb keeps only in-frame clones here, not all; method: immunoSEQ multiplex PCR. D and trimming come from the DNA, and the V and J calls and clone size come from that table. The table lists some 380,000 clones, more than 75% of them singletons.

The sample comprised PBMCs or T cells enriched from blood (not recorded which). V and J are TRBV27 and TRBJ1-5; D is possibly TRBD1 (6 bases). This clonotype originated in a man younger than 45 who had recovered from COVID-19. Here the CDR3 DNA reads TGTGCCAGCAGACAAAGATCCAGGGGGCCCCAGCATTTT. Translation gives CASRQRSRGPQHF.